These 26 T cell receptor beta chains share one sample of origin, sequenced in a study of OX40 agonist ivuxolimab in advanced cancers. Assay used: immunoSEQ multiplex PCR; TCRdb lists only in-frame clones, some missing. The table includes 100,000 to 120,000 clones, roughly 87% detected once. Sequences were derived from CD4+ or CD8+ T cells sorted from blood, sampled in a trial of the OX40 agonist ivuxolimab. These receptors all stem from an adult with an advanced solid tumor such as melanoma, head and neck, liver or kidney cancer.

This chain joins TRBV27 and TRBJ2-3; TRBD2 is a possible D gene (5 bases). The CDR3 totals 15 residues. Germline V CDR1 and CDR2: MNHEY, SMNVEV (reference sequence). With 3 bases removed from V and 3 bases from J, the gap between germline ends came to 13 bases. CDR3 sequence reads: CASSLDFFLTDTQYF. The CDR3 bases are TGTGCCAGCAGTTTGGACTTTTTTCTGACAGATACGCAGTATTTT.

This chain joins TRBV4-3 and TRBJ2-1; D not certain. Trimming stripped 2 bases from V and 0 bases from J, with 8 bases between. The CDR3 length is 15 residues. Germline CDR1 reads LGHNA; CDR2 reads YSLEER. The CDR3 DNA reads TGCGCCAGCAGCCAAATAGGAAGCTCCTACAATGAGCAGTTCTTC. The encoded protein is CASSQIGSSYNEQFF.

The V call is TRBV6-1, the J call TRBJ1-5, with 7 positions matching TRBD1. After removal of 3 bases from V and 9 bases from J, the junction contained 8 bases not matched to a gene. Germline V gene sequence: CDR1 MNHNS, CDR2 SASEGT. The CDR3 totals 14 residues. The CDR3: CASSDSGRGMPQHF. The DNA for the CDR3 is TGTGCCAGCAGTGATAGTGGCAGGGGGATGCCCCAGCATTTT.

The V and J genes are TRBV5-1 and TRBJ2-4, with a weak D call TRBD2 (6 bases). This CDR3 has 15 residues. CDR1 SGHRS and CDR2 YFSETQ come from the germline V gene. Trimming stripped 0 bases from V and 8 bases from J, with 15 bases between. CDR3 in DNA: TGCGCCAGCAGCTTGGTTCGGGGAACGGGAGACATTCAGTACTTC. Translation: CASSLVRGTGDIQYF.

This chain uses TRBV10-3 with TRBJ2-7; 13 nucleotides match TRBD2. J was trimmed by 5 bases and V by 0 bases; bases with no gene match: 4. This CDR3 contains 16 residues. Per germline, CDR1 ENHRY and CDR2 SYGVKD. CDR3 DNA: TGTGCCATCAGTGAGTCCCGGACTAGCGGGGGCAACGAGCAGTACTTC. The encoded protein is CAISESRTSGGNEQYF.

The chain is built from TRBV19 and TRBJ2-7; 8 nucleotides agree with TRBD1. V trimming: 6 bases; J trimming: 2 bases; junction bases outside the gene matches: 9. The CDR3 has 15 residues. CDR1 and CDR2 (germline): LNHDA, SQIVND (reference sequence). The CDR3 loop is CASRPDRVPTYEQYF. The CDR3, as DNA: TGTGCCAGTAGACCGGACAGGGTTCCCACCTACGAGCAGTACTTC.

The V call is TRBV15, the J call TRBJ1-5; no definite D call. The CDR3 has 15 amino acids. CDR1 is LNHNV, CDR2 YYDKDF, per germline (reference sequence). V gave up 0 bases and J gave up 4 bases, with 10 bases separating them. In DNA form, the CDR3 reads TGTGCCACCAGCAGAGACAGTTTATTAAATCAGCCCCAGCATTTT. Its translation is CATSRDSLLNQPQHF.

The J gene is TRBJ2-1, the V gene TRBV5-1; 9 positions agree with TRBD2. CDR1 is SGHRS and CDR2 is YFSETQ in the germline V gene. The CDR3 contains 16 residues. V lost 4 bases and J lost 7; bases outside the gene matches: 12. As DNA, the CDR3 is TGCGCCAGCAGCGGCCCGGGACTAGCCCTTGGGAATGAGCAGTTCTTC. It is translated as CASSGPGLALGNEQFF.

The V gene is TRBV15, the J gene TRBJ1-5; no clear D gene. CDR1 is LNHNV, CDR2 YYDKDF, per germline (reference sequence). The CDR3 has 16 amino acids. V lost 4 bases to trimming and J lost 1 base, with 14 bases between them. CDR3 loop: CATSTDPWKSNQPQHF. Written as DNA, the CDR3 is TGTGCCACCAGCACCGATCCCTGGAAGAGCAATCAGCCCCAGCATTTT.

The CDR3 is CASSPGTGRLGNTGELFF. In DNA form, the CDR3 reads TGTGCCAGCAGCCCCGGGACAGGGAGGCTCGGGAACACCGGGGAGCTGTTTTTT. The chain has TRBV7-9 and TRBJ2-2, with TRBD1 matching over 9 bases. This CDR3 is built from 18 residues. V lost 5 bases and J lost 1; bases outside the gene matches: 11. Germline CDR1 and CDR2: SEHNR and FQNEAQ (reference sequence).

The chain combines TRBV19 with TRBJ2-2, with 8 bases that match TRBD1. The V gene end was trimmed by 8 bases and the J gene end by 3 bases; junction bases not matched to a gene: 5. Looked up from germline, CDR1 is LNHDA and CDR2 is SQIVND (reference sequence). The CDR3 is 14 residues long. CDR3 region: CASGDRGDTGELFF. The CDR3 nucleotides are TGTGCCAGTGGAGACAGGGGAGACACCGGGGAGCTGTTTTTT. Looking up the rest from reference TRBV19 and TRBJ2-2 gives the full variable domain: DGGITQSPKYLFRKEGQNVTLSCEQNLNHDAMYWYRQDPGQGLRLIYYSQIVNDFQKGDIAEGYSVSREKKESFPLTVTSAQKNPTAFYLCASGDRGDTGELFFGEGSRLTVL.

CDR3 protein: CASSPGQRVNSPLHF. CDR3 DNA: TGTGCCAGCAGCCCAGGACAGAGGGTAAATTCACCCCTCCACTTT. The chain couples TRBV7-9 to TRBJ1-6, with TRBD1 as a possible D gene (6 bases). The CDR3 covers 15 residues. Germline CDR1 and CDR2: SEHNR and FQNEAQ (reference sequence). V was clipped by 5 bases and J by 7 bases, with 15 bases between them.

Only a few counts were recorded for this clone. The gene calls are TRBV6-7 and TRBJ1-6; 8 bases map to TRBD1. TRBV6-7 is annotated as an ORF whose role is uncertain. The length of the CDR3 is 16 residues. J gave up 4 bases and V 6 bases, and 8 bases lay outside the gene matches. CDR3 residues: CASRTGQEEYNSPLHF. The CDR3 nucleotides read TGTGCCAGCAGAACGGGACAGGAGGAATATAATTCACCCCTCCACTTT.

This rearrangement joins TRBV7-2 to TRBJ1-2; D may be TRBD1 (5 bases). The CDR3 consists of 15 residues. V was pared by 5 bases and J by 4 bases, with 17 bases between. Germline V gene sequence: CDR1 SGHTA, CDR2 FQGNSA. CDR3 sequence reads: CASSQQTDKGYGYTF. The CDR3 DNA reads TGTGCCAGCAGCCAACAGACAGACAAGGGCTATGGCTACACCTTC.

This sequence joins TRBV6-5 and TRBJ1-5; D perhaps matches TRBD1 (5 bases). Trimming took 2 bases from V and 2 from J, leaving 10 bases between them. The CDR3 is 15 residues long. Germline values: CDR1 MNHEY, CDR2 SVGAGI. CDR3 coding DNA: TGTGCCAGCAGTTACGCAGGGTCGGGCAATCAGCCCCAGCATTTT. Its translation: CASSYAGSGNQPQHF.

In this sample, this clone turned up a few times. The limits of the CDR3 on the DNA are not certain, so only TCRdb's listed CDR3 is given. The chain links TRBV11-1 to TRBJ2-5; the table's D call, TRBD1, was not checked against the DNA. The CDR3 is 15 amino acids long, termini counted. The germline V gene has CDR1 SGHAT and CDR2 FQDESV (reference sequence). This chain's CDR3 is CASSSTSTDQETQYF.

This rearrangement joins TRBV11-2 to TRBJ1-1; 10 bases match TRBD1. The CDR3 is 14 residues long. J was trimmed by 4 bases and V by 5 bases; bases with no gene match: 4. CDR1 and CDR2 from the germline V gene are SGHAT and FQNNGV. The CDR3 loop reads CASSNDRGLTEAFF. The DNA for the CDR3 is TGTGCCAGCAGCAACGACAGGGGGCTCACTGAAGCTTTCTTT.

The chain employs TRBV7-6 and TRBJ1-4; 7 nucleotides match TRBD1. Unmatched junction bases numbered 8, after V lost 1 base and J lost 3 bases. Germline loops: CDR1 SGHVS, CDR2 FNYEAQ. This CDR3 spans 17 amino acids. CDR3: CASSLERWTGPNEKLFF. The CDR3 DNA sequence: TGTGCCAGCAGCTTAGAGAGGTGGACAGGTCCTAATGAAAAACTGTTTTTT.

The rearrangement links TRBV5-4 to TRBJ1-4; TRBD1 is a possible D gene (5 bases). This CDR3 comprises 16 residues. Germline V gene sequence: CDR1 SGHNT, CDR2 YYREEE (reference sequence). Deletions cut 5 bases from V and 8 bases from J, with 22 bases between. In DNA, the CDR3 is TGTGCCAGCAGTTTTTTTCCGGGGGACTCTAGGGAAAAACTGTTTTTT. This codes for CASSFFPGDSREKLFF.

This chain links TRBV5-1 with TRBJ2-5; 7 bases match TRBD2. Trimming cost V 4 bases and J 5 bases; bases outside gene matches: 8. CDR1 and CDR2 (germline): SGHRS, YFSETQ. The CDR3 runs to 14 residues. CDR3 DNA: TGCGCCAGCAGCATCCAGCGGGAAATGGAGACCCAGTACTTC. Its translation is CASSIQREMETQYF. The full variable domain, with the rest looked up from reference TRBV5-1 and TRBJ2-5, is KAGVTQTPRYLIKTRGQQVTLSCSPISGHRSVSWYQQTPGQGLQFLFEYFSETQRNKGNFPGRFSGRQFSNSRSEMNVSTLELGDSALYLCASSIQREMETQYFGPGTRLLVL.

This sequence joins TRBV7-3 and TRBJ2-2, with D perhaps given as TRBD1 or TRBD2 (5 bases each). V lost 6 bases and J lost 4, with 18 bases in between. Germline assignment: CDR1 SGHTA and CDR2 FQGTGA. The CDR3 is 16 amino acids. In DNA form, the CDR3 reads TGTGCCAGCAGTCCAAGGGAGAAGGGGACCACCGGGGAGCTGTTTTTT. This translates into CASSPREKGTTGELFF. The variable domain in full, completed from reference TRBV7-3 and TRBJ2-2, reads GAGVSQTPSNKVTEKGKYVELRCDPISGHTALYWYRQSLGQGPEFLIYFQGTGAADDSGLPNDRFFAVRPEGSVSTLKIQRTERGDSAVYLCASSPREKGTTGELFFGEGSRLTVL.

This chain uses TRBV7-2 with TRBJ2-2; D is unclear. Trimming removed 5 bases at V and 1 base at J, with 8 bases between. Germline V gene lookup returns CDR1 SGHTA and CDR2 FQGNSA. This CDR3 contains 14 residues. CDR3 sequence: CASSLRLNTGELFF. CDR3 bases: TGTGCCAGCAGCCTAAGACTGAACACCGGGGAGCTGTTTTTT.

The rearrangement links TRBV9 to TRBJ2-1; no reliable D call. V dropped 0 bases and J dropped 1 base, with 14 bases sitting between them. Germline values: CDR1 SGDLS, CDR2 YYNGEE. The CDR3 is 17 amino acids. The CDR3 protein is CASSVVPVSVSYNEQFF. In DNA, the CDR3 is TGTGCCAGCAGCGTAGTCCCAGTTTCGGTATCCTACAATGAGCAGTTCTTC.

This clone occurred once. The chain uses TRBV18 and TRBJ1-1, with a weak D call TRBD1 (6 bases). Germline V gene data show CDR1 as KGHSH and CDR2 as LQKENI. The CDR3 spans 14 residues. Trimming pared 3 bases from V and 1 base from J, leaving 9 bases between. The chain's CDR3 is CASSPQGTNTEAFF. CDR3 nucleotide sequence: TGTGCCAGCTCACCTCAGGGGACGAACACTGAAGCTTTCTTT.

The V call is TRBV7-6, the J call TRBJ2-2; the match to TRBD1 covers 8 bases. Germline V gives CDR1 SGHVS, CDR2 FNYEAQ. V gave up 4 bases and J gave up 3 bases; unmatched junction bases: 4. The CDR3 consists of 15 residues. CDR3 sequence: CASSSYRGDTGELFF. CDR3 DNA sequence: TGTGCCAGCAGCTCGTACAGGGGGGACACCGGGGAGCTGTTTTTT.

The rearrangement joins TRBV6-5 to TRBJ1-1; perhaps TRBD1 as D (5 bases). Germline V lookup: CDR1 MNHEY, CDR2 SVGAGI. The germline V and J ends were trimmed by 2 bases and 7 bases, with 11 bases remaining between them. CDR3 length equals 13 residues. CDR3 DNA: TGTGCCAGCAGTTACAACAGTCAGGGTGAAGCTTTCTTT. Translation gives CASSYNSQGEAFF.